This T cell receptor (beta chain) was captured in a study of cytomegalovirus exposure and HLA in healthy donors. Study details: Some 85 million unique TCRs, all from HLA-typed donors, were included in an early release of the data.

A multiplex PCR was run with 60 Vbeta primers and 13 Jbeta primers. The assay was immunoSEQ multiplex PCR, and TCRdb's table has in-frame clones only and misses some. The table has 210,000 or so clones, more than 60% seen once; the top ten hold approximately 2%. Findings and limits, study-wide: It was reportedly the case that the classifier diagnosed cytomegalovirus status with high specificity and sensitivity.

Losses at the gene ends were 5 bases for V and 3 bases for J; bases not matched to a gene: 4. CDR1 and CDR2 (germline): SGHTA, FQGNSA. CDR3 length: 15 amino acids. A remark on this clone: Its antigen is as yet unknown.

Although they were nominally healthy when sampled, donors likely had unrecorded immune exposures. The chain is built from TRBV7-2 and TRBJ1-2; 12 bases agree with TRBD1. The sample comprised PBMCs. The TCR comes from a woman younger than 45 in good health and CMV-seropositive. In nucleotides, the CDR3 is TGTGCCAGCAGCACGGGGACAGGGGGCTACTATGGCTACACCTTC. It codes for CASSTGTGGYYGYTF.